This T cell receptor beta chain stems from a study of T cells expressing NK-cell markers. TCRdb reprocessed the 5' RACE reads and reports one entry per CDR3 protein, with no DNA. The sample data list 400,000 or so distinct CDR3 sequences. CDR3 length: 16 residues. Germline V gene sequence: CDR1 SGHNT, CDR2 YENEEA. The specimen was blood T cells: a sorted CD56 or NKG2C T cell subset, CD4+ or CD8+ T cells, or bulk PBMC T cells (not recorded which). The source is a woman aged 45-59 years in good health. The chain is built from TRBV11-3 and TRBJ2-6; there is no DNA to check the TCRdb D call of TRBD2. Here the CDR3 reads CASSSSPVSGANVLTF.